A few counts support the clone carrying this T cell receptor (beta chain). This specimen comes from a study of blood T cell repertoires in COVID-19. Cohort placement rested on clinical history that participants reported themselves. Two consecutive negative NP/OP PCR tests, clearance, or resolved symptoms defined Cohort 3 recovery. This CDR3 has 17 residues. Germline V gene lookup returns CDR1 KGHDR and CDR2 SFDVKD. V was shortened by 9 bases and J by 1 base, with 23 bases between the two germline ends. The assay was immunoSEQ multiplex PCR, and TCRdb's table has in-frame clones only and misses some. The profile shows about 300,000 clones, roughly 85% of them singletons.

Source material: PBMCs or T cells enriched from blood (not recorded which). This clonotype was obtained from a woman aged 25 to 39 who had recovered from COVID-19. This chain uses TRBV24-1 with TRBJ1-1; D is undetermined. CDR3 protein: CATRGAGPPRENTEAFF. The DNA of the CDR3 is TGTGCCACCCGCGGCGCGGGCCCCCCTAGGGAGAACACTGAAGCTTTCTTT.